The clone carrying this TCR beta chain has more than one count but fewer than ten. Its specificity is not known. These data originate in a study of Tregs in tolerant kidney transplant recipients. In the study overall: Related graft donors supplied nonmyeloablative bone marrow transplants, and mixed chimerism was transient. Broader study findings: Donor-specific Treg expansion exceeded global Treg expansion in tolerant patients, suggesting antigen drive. Nucleotide sequences could not be compared across some patients' samples due to primer changes. This study did not directly address biological reproducibility.

Assay used: immunoSEQ multiplex PCR; TCRdb lists only in-frame clones, some missing. The sample has about 110,000 clones, nearly 90% seen once; the top ten hold 0.34%. This CDR3 has 13 residues. V lost 10 bases and J lost 9; bases outside the gene matches: 9. Germline loops: CDR1 MNHEY, CDR2 SVGAGI. The sequences come from CD4+ T cells from blood, collected before the transplant. This receptor was identified in a human donor who received a combined kidney and bone marrow transplant. This sequence joins TRBV6-5 and TRBJ1-6; 7 nucleotides agree with TRBD1. The CDR3 nucleotides read TGTGCCACTGGGGACAGCCTCGGTTCACCCCTCCACTTT. It is translated as CATGDSLGSPLHF.